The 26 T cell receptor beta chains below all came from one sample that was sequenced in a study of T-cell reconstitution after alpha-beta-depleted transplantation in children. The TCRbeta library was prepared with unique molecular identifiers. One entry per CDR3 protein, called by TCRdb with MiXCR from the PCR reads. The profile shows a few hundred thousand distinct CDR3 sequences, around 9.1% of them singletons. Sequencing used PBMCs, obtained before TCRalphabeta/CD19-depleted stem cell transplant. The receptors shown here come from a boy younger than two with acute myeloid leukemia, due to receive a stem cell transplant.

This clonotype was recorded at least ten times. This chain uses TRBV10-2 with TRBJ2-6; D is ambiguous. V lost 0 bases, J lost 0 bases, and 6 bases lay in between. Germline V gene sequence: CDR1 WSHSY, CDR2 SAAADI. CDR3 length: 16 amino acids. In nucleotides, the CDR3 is TGCGCCAGCAGTGAGTCGCGGTACTCTGGGGCCAACGTCCTGACTTTC. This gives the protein CASSESRYSGANVLTF.

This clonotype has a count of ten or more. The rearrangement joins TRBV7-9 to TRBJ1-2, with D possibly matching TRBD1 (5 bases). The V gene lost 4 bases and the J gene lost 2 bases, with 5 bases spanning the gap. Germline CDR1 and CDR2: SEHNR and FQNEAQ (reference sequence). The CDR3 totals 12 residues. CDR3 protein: CASSWTNYGYTF. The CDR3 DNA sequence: TGTGCCAGCAGCTGGACAAACTATGGCTACACCTTC.

CDR3 nucleotides: TGTGCCTGGAGTCAAATCAATGAGCAGTTCTTC. Its translation: CAWSQINEQFF. The V gene is TRBV30, the J gene TRBJ2-1, with D hard to call. Between the trimmed V and J ends, which lost 2 bases and 6 bases, there was a span of 5 bases. Germline V lookup: CDR1 GTSNPN, CDR2 SVGIG (reference sequence). The CDR3 extends over 11 amino acids.

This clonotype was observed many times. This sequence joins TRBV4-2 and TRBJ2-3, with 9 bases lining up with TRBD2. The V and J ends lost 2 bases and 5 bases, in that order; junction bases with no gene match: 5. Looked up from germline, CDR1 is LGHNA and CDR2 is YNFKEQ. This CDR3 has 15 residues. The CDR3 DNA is TGTGCCAGCAGCCAAATACTAGCGGGTGGAGATACGCAGTATTTT. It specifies CASSQILAGGDTQYF.

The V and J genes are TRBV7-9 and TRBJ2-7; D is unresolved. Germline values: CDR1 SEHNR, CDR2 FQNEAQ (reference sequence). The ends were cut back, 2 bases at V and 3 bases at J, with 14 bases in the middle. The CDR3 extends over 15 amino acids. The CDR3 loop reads CASSLRALGYYEQYF. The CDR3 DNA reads TGTGCCAGCAGCTTAAGAGCATTGGGATACTACGAGCAGTACTTC. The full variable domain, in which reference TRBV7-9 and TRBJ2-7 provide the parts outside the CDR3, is DTGVSQNPRHKITKRGQNVTFRCDPISEHNRLYWYRQTLGQGPEFLTYFQNEAQLEKSRLLSDRFSAERPKGSFSTLEIQRTEQGDSAMYLCASSLRALGYYEQYFGPGTRLTVT.

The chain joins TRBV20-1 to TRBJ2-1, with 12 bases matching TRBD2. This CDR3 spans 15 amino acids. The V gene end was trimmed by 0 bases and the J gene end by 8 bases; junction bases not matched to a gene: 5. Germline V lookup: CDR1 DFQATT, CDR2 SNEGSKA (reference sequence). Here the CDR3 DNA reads TGCAGTGCTAGAGACCCTAGCGGGGGGGCCTATGAGCAGTTCTTC. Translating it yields CSARDPSGGAYEQFF.

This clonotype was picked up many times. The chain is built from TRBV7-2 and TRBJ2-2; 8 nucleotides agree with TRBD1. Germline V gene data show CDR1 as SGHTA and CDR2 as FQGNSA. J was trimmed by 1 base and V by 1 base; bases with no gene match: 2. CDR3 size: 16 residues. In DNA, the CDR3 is TGTGCCAGCAGCTTAGAACAGGGGGGGAACACCGGGGAGCTGTTTTTT. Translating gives CASSLEQGGNTGELFF.

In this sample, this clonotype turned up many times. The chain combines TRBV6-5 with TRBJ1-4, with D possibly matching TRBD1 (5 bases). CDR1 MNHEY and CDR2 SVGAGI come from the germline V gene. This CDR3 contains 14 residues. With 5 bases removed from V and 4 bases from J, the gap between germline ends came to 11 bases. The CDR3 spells CASSRLDSNEKLFF. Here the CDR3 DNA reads TGTGCCAGCAGTCGACTCGACAGTAATGAAAAACTGTTTTTT.

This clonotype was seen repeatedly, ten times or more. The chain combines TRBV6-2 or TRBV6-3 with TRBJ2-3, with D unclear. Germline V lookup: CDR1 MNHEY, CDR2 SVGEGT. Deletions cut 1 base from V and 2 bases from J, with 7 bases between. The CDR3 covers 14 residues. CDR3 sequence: CASSYFAVTDTQYF. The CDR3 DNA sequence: TGTGCCAGCAGTTACTTTGCGGTCACAGATACGCAGTATTTT.

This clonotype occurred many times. The CDR3 sequence: CASSNRAKNIQYF. The CDR3 DNA reads as TGTGCCAGCAGTAACAGGGCTAAAAACATTCAGTACTTC. The chain couples TRBV27 to TRBJ2-4; maybe TRBD1 (6 bases). The germline V gene encodes CDR1 MNHEY and CDR2 SMNVEV (reference sequence). V was clipped by 5 bases and J by 4 bases, with 9 bases between them. The CDR3 is made up of 13 amino acids.

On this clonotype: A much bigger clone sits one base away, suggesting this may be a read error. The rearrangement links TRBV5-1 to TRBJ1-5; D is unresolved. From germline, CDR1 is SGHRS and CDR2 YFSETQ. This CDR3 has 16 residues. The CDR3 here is CASSRWPDHSNRPQHF. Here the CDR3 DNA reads TGCGCCAGCAGCCGTTGGCCGGACCATAGCAATCGGCCCCAGCATTTT.

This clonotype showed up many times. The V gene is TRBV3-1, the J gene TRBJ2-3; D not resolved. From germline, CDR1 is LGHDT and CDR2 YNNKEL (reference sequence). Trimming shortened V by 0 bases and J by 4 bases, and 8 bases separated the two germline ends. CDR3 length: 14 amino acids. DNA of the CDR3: TGTGCCAGCAGCCAAGATAGGCTACCAGATACGCAGTATTTT. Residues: CASSQDRLPDTQYF.

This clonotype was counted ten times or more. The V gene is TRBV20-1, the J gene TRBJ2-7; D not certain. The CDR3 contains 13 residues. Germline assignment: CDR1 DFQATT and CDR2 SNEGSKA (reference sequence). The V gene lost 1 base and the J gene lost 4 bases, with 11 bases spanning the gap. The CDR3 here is CSARGSRSYEQYF. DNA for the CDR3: TGCAGTGCTAGAGGGAGCAGGTCTTACGAGCAGTACTTC.

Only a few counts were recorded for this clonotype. The CDR3 nucleotides read TGCAGTGCTAGCGGGCTAGCGGGCGTCCTTCTCCAAGAGACCCAGTACTTC. This gives the protein CSASGLAGVLLQETQYF. V and J are TRBV20-1 and TRBJ2-5, with TRBD2 matching over 8 bases. Losses at the gene ends were 3 bases for V and 1 base for J; bases not matched to a gene: 13. Germline CDR1 DFQATT, CDR2 SNEGSKA (reference sequence). The CDR3 length is 17 residues.

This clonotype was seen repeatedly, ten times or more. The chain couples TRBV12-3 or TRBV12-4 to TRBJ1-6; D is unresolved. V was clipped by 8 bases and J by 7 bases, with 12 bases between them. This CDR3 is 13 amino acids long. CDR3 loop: CASGRTVNSPLHF. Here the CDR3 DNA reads TGTGCCAGCGGGAGAACAGTCAATTCACCCCTCCACTTT.

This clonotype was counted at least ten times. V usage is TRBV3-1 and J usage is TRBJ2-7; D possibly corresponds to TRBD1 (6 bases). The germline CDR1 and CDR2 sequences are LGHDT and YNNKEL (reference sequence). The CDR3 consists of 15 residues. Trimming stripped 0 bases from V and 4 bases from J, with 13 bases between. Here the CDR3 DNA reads TGTGCCAGCAGCCAAGATCTAGGACAGTTTTACGAGCAGTACTTC. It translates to CASSQDLGQFYEQYF.

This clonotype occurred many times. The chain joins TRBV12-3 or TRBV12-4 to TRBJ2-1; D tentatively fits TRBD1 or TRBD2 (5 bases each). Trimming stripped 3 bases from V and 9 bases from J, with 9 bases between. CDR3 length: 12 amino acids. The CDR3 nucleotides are TGTGCCAGCAGTTTTTCGGGGACTGAGCAGTTCTTC. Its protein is CASSFSGTEQFF.

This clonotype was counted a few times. In DNA, the CDR3 is TGCGCCAGCAGCTTTTCCTACAGGGGTTTTCCCTACGAGCAGTACTTC. It codes for CASSFSYRGFPYEQYF. The genes are TRBV5-1 and TRBJ2-7; 7 bases agree with TRBD1. Germline CDR1 and CDR2: SGHRS and YFSETQ. V lost 2 bases and J lost 2; bases outside the gene matches: 10. The CDR3 covers 16 residues.

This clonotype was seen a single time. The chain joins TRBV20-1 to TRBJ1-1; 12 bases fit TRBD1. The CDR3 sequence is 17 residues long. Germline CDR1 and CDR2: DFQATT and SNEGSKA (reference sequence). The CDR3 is CCARDTGTGGANTEAFF. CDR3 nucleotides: TGCTGCGCTAGAGATACCGGGACAGGGGGCGCGAACACTGAAGCTTTCTTT.

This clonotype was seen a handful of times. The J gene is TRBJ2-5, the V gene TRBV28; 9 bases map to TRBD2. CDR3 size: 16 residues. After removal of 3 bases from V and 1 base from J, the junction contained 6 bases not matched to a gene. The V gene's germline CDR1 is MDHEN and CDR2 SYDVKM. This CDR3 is CASSFSRLAVQETQYF. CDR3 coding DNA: TGTGCCAGCAGTTTTTCAAGACTAGCGGTCCAAGAGACCCAGTACTTC.

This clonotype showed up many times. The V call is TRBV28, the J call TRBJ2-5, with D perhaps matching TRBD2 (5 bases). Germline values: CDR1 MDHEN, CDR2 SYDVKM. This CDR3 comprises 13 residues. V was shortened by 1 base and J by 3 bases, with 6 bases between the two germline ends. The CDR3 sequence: CASSLSGEETQYF. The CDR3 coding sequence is TGTGCCAGCAGTTTATCCGGGGAAGAGACCCAGTACTTC.

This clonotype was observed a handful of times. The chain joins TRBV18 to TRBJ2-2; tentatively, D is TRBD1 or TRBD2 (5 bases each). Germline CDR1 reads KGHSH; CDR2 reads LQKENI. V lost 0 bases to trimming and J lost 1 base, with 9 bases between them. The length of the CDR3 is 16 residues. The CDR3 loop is CASSPPMGRNTGELFF. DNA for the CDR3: TGTGCCAGCTCACCACCGATGGGACGGAACACCGGGGAGCTGTTTTTT.

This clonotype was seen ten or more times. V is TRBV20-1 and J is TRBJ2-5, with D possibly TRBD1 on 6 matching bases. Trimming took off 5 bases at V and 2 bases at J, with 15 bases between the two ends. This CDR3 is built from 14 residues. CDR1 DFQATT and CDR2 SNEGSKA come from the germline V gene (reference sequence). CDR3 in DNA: TGCAGTGCTGCTCACAGGGATGGGCAAGAGACCCAGTACTTC. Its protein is CSAAHRDGQETQYF.

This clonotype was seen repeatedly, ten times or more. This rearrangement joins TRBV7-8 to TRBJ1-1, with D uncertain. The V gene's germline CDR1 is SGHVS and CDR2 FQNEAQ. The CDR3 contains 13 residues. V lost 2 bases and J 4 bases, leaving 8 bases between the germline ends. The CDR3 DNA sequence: TGTGCCAGCAGCTTAAGGGTTGTCACTGAAGCTTTCTTT. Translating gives CASSLRVVTEAFF. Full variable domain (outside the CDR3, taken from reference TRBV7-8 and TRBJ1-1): GAGVSQSPRYKVAKRGQDVALRCDPISGHVSLFWYQQALGQGPEFLTYFQNEAQLDKSGLPSDRFFAERPEGSVSTLKIQRTQQEDSAVYLCASSLRVVTEAFFGQGTRLTVV.

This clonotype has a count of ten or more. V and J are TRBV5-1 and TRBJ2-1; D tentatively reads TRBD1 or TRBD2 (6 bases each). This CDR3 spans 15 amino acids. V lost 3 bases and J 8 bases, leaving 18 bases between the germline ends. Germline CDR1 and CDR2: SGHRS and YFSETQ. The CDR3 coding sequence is TGCGCCAGCAGCTGGGAAGGGGGACTGGGAGATGAGCAGTTCTTC. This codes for CASSWEGGLGDEQFF. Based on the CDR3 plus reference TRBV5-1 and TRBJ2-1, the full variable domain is KAGVTQTPRYLIKTRGQQVTLSCSPISGHRSVSWYQQTPGQGLQFLFEYFSETQRNKGNFPGRFSGRQFSNSRSEMNVSTLELGDSALYLCASSWEGGLGDEQFFGPGTRLTVL.

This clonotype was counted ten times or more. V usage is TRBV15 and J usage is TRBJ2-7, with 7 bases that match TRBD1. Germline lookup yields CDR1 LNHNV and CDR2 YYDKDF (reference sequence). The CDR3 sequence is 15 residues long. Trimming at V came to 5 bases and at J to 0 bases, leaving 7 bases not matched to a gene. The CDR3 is CATSRDSGSSYEQYF. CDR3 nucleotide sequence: TGTGCCACCAGCCGGGACAGTGGAAGCTCCTACGAGCAGTACTTC.